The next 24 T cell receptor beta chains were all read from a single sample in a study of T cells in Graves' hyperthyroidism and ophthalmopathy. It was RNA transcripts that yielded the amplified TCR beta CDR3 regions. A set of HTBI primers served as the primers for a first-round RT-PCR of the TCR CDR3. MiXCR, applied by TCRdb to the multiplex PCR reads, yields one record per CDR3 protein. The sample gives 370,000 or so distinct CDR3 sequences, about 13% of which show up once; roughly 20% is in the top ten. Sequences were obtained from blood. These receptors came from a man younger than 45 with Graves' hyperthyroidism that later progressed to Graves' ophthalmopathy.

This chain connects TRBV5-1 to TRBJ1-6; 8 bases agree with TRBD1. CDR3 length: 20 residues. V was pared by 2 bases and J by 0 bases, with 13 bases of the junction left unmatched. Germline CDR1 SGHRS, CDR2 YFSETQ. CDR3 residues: CASSFGTSGQDISYNSPLHF. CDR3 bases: TGCGCCAGCAGCTTTGGGACCTCGGGACAGGACATCTCCTATAATTCACCCCTCCACTTT.

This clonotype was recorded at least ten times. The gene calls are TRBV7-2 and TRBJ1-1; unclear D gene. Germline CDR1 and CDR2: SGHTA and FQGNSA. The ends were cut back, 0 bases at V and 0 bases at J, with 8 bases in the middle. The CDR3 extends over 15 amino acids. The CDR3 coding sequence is TGTGCCAGCAGCTTAGCGAACGACATGAACACTGAAGCTTTCTTT. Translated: CASSLANDMNTEAFF.

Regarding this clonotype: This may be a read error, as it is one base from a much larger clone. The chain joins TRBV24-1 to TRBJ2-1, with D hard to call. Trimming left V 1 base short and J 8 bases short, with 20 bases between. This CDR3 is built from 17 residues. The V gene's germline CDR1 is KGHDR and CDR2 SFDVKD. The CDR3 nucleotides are TGTGCCACCAGTGATTTACCGCCCGGGCCCACTCCGCATGAGCAGTTCTTC. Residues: CATSDLPPGPTPHEQFF.

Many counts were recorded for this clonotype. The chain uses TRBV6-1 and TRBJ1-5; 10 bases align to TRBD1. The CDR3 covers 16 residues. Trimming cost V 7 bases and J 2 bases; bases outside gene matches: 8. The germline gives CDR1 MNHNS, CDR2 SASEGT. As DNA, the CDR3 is TGTGCCAGCACCGCACATGGGACAGGGGGCAATCAGCCCCAGCATTTT. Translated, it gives CASTAHGTGGNQPQHF.

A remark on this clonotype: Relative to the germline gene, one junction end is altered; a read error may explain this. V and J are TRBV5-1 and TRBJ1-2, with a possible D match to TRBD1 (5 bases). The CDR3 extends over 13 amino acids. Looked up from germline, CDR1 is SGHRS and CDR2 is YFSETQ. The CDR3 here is CASSLSGGEGYTF. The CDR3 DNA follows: TGTGCCAGCAGCTTGTCTGGGGGGGAAGGCTACACCTTC.

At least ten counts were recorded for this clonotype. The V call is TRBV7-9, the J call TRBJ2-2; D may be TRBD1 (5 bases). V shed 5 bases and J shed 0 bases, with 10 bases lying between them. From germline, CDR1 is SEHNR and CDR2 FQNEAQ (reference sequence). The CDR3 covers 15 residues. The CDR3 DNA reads TGTGCCAGCAGCACCAGGGTATCGAACACCGGGGAGCTGTTTTTT. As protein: CASSTRVSNTGELFF.

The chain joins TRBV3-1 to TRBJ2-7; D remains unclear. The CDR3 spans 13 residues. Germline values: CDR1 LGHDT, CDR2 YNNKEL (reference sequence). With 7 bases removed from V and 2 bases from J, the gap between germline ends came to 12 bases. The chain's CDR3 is CASNARDTYEQYF. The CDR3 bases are TGTGCCAGCAACGCGAGAGATACCTACGAGCAGTACTTC.

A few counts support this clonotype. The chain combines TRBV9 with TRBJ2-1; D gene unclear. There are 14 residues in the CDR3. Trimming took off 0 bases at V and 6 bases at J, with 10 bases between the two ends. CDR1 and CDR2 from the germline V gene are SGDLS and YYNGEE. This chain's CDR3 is CASSVGGLPNEQFF. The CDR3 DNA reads TGTGCCAGCAGCGTAGGTGGGCTCCCCAATGAGCAGTTCTTC.

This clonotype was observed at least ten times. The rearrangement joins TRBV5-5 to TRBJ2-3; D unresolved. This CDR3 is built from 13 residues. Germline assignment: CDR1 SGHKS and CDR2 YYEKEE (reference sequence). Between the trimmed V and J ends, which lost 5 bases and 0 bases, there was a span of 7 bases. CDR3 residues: CASRTASTDTQYF. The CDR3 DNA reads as TGTGCCAGCAGGACTGCAAGCACAGATACGCAGTATTTT.

In DNA form, the CDR3 reads TGTGCCAGCAGCTTAGGTGGCCCCGGCTCCTACAATGAGCAGTTCTTC. It is translated as CASSLGGPGSYNEQFF. The genes are TRBV7-6 and TRBJ2-1, with D uncertain. V dropped 1 base and J dropped 0 bases, with 10 bases sitting between them. There are 16 residues in the CDR3. Germline V gives CDR1 SGHVS, CDR2 FNYEAQ.

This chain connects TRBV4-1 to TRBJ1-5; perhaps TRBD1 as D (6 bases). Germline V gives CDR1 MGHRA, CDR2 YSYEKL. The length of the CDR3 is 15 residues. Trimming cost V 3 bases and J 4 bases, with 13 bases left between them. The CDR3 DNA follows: TGCGCCAGCAGCCATCCCTGGACAGAGAATCAGCCCCAGCATTTT. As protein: CASSHPWTENQPQHF.

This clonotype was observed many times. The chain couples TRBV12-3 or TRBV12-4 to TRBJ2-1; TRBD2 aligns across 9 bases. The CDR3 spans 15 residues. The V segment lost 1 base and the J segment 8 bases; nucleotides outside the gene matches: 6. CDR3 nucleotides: TGTGCCAGCAGTTTAGGGCGGGGGGGCCTCGATGAGCAGTTCTTC. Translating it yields CASSLGRGGLDEQFF.

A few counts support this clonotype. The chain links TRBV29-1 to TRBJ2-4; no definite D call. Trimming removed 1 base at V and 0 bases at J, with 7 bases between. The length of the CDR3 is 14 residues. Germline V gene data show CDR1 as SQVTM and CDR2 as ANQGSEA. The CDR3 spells CSVEVSGAKNIQYF. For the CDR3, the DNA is TGCAGCGTTGAAGTGAGTGGAGCCAAAAACATTCAGTACTTC.

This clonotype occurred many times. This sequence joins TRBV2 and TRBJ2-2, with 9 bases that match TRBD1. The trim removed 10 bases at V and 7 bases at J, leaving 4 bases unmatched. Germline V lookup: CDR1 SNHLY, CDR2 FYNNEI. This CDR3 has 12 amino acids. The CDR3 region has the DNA TGTGCCACCGGACAGGGGAACGGGGAGCTGTTTTTT. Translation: CATGQGNGELFF.

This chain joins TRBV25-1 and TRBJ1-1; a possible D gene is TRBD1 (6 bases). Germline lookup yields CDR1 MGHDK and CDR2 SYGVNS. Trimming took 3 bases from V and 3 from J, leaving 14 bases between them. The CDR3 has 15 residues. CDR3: CASSESGAFDTEAFF. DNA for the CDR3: TGTGCCAGCAGTGAGTCGGGGGCTTTCGACACTGAAGCTTTCTTT.

CDR3 in DNA: TGTGCCAGCAGTTCCTTCGGGAATGGCTACACCTTC. Its protein product is CASSSFGNGYTF. The chain has TRBV6-1 and TRBJ1-2; the D is unclear. Trimming shortened V by 5 bases and J by 6 bases, and 10 bases separated the two germline ends. The CDR3 extends over 12 amino acids. CDR1 MNHNS and CDR2 SASEGT come from the germline V gene.

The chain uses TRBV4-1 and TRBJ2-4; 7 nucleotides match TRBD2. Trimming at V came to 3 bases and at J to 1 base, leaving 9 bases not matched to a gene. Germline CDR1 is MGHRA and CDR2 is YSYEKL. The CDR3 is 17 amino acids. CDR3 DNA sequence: TGCGCCAGCAGCCACCCTCCTAGCGGTAGGGCCAAAAACATTCAGTACTTC. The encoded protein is CASSHPPSGRAKNIQYF.

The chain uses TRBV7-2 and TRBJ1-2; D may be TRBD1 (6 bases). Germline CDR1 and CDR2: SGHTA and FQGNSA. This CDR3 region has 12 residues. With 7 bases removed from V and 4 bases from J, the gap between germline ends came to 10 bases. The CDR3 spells CASKGGGYGYTF. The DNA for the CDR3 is TGTGCCAGCAAGGGAGGGGGCTATGGCTACACCTTC.

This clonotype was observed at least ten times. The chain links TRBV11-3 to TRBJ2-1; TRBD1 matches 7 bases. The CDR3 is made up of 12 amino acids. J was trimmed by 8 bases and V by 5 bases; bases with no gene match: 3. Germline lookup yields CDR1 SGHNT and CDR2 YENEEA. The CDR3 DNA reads TGTGCCAGCAGCCAGACAGGGTATGAGCAGTTCTTC. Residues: CASSQTGYEQFF.

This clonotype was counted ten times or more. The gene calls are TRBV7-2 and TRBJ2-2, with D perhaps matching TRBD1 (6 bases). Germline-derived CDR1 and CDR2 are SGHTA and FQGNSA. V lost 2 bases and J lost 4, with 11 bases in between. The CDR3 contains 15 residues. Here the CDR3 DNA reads TGTGCCAGCAGCTTACTGGGGGCGACCACCGGGGAGCTGTTTTTT. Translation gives CASSLLGATTGELFF. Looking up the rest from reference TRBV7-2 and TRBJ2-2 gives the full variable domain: GAGVSQSPSNKVTEKGKDVELRCDPISGHTALYWYRQSLGQGLEFLIYFQGNSAPDKSGLPSDRFSAERTGGSVSTLTIQRTQQEDSAVYLCASSLLGATTGELFFGEGSRLTVL.

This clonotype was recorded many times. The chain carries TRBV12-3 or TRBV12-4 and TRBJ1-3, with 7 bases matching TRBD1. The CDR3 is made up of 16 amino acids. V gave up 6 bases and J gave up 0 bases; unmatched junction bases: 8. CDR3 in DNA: TGTGCCAGCAGATCTACAGGGGCCACCTCTGGAAACACCATATATTTT. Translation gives CASRSTGATSGNTIYF.

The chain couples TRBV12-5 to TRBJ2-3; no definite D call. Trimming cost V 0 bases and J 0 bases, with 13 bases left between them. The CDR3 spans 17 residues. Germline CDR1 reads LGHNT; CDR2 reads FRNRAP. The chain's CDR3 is CASGLVLSDPSTDTQYF. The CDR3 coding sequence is TGTGCTAGTGGTTTGGTACTATCCGACCCAAGCACAGATACGCAGTATTTT.

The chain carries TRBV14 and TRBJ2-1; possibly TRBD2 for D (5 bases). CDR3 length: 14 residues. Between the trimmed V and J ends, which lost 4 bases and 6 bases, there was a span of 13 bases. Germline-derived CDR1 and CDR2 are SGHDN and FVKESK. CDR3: CASSLEDPRNEQFF. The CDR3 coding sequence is TGTGCCAGCAGCCTGGAGGACCCCCGCAATGAGCAGTTCTTC.

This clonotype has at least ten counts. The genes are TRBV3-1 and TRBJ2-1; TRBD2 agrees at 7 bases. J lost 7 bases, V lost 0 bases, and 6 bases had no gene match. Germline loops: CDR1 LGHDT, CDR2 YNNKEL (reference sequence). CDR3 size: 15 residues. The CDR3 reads CASSQDLSGANEQFF. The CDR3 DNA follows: TGTGCCAGCAGCCAAGATTTAAGCGGGGCAAATGAGCAGTTCTTC.